This record looks at one TCR beta chain sequence and its context. Antigen unknown. This entry is derived from a study of cytomegalovirus exposure and HLA in healthy donors. About the research overall: Later, an analysis reported that the roughly 120 validation repertoires had used the same platform as the 500 to 750 first-cohort repertoires.

General observations from the study: The study put 150 to 200 TCR beta chains on its list as cytomegalovirus-associated.

CDR3 length: 16 amino acids. V lost 0 bases and J lost 0, with 12 bases in between. Germline CDR1 is SGHDT and CDR2 is YYEEEE. Method: immunoSEQ multiplex PCR; TCRdb's copy keeps in-frame clones and lacks some. The data contain more than 200,000 clones, roughly 91% of them singletons. This TCR came from a woman in her twenties or thirties in good health and CMV-seronegative. This chain links TRBV5-6 with TRBJ2-5; D perhaps matches TRBD2 (5 bases). The sample was PBMCs. This CDR3 reads CASSLGVAQYQETQYF. CDR3 nucleotide sequence: TGTGCCAGCAGCTTGGGGGTAGCGCAGTACCAAGAGACCCAGTACTTC.